This TCR beta chain originates from a study of vaccination and CD4 T cells after COVID-19. As for the study in general: Investigators took post-vaccine samples a median roughly 70 days after dose two, within a range of 14 to 241. From HCoV-229E, HCoV-OC43, HCoV-NL63 and SARS-CoV-2, overlapping spike peptides were used to stimulate the cells.

The Oncomine TCR Beta short-read assay sequenced DNA from cultured CD4+ T cells. TCRdb called the PCR reads again in MiXCR, with one record for every CDR3 protein. The top ten hold around 12% of the sample, which has about 17,000 distinct CDR3 sequences, approximately 38% seen once. The V gene's germline CDR1 is DFQATT and CDR2 SNEGSKA (reference sequence). The CDR3 consists of 16 residues. With 0 bases removed from V and 0 bases from J, the gap between germline ends came to 15 bases. Documented treatment: approximately nine-day PBMC culture with coronavirus spike peptide pools or control peptides (ViraFEST assay). Dates of positive PCR ran from March to December 2020, before US Alpha, Beta and Delta variants. The authors cultured approximately 2.1 million PBMCs per well with about 10 IU/ml IL-2 and 8.5 to 10 ug/ml peptide pools. On this clonotype itself: Its specificity is unknown.

Sequencing was carried out using CD4+ T cells from blood, cultured in vitro. This TCR was recovered from a human donor who had recovered from COVID-19. V is TRBV20-1 and J is TRBJ2-7; D unresolved. CDR3 sequence reads: CSARDYERPSSYEQYF. The CDR3 nucleotides are TGCAGTGCTAGAGATTATGAGAGGCCCTCCTCCTACGAGCAGTACTTC.